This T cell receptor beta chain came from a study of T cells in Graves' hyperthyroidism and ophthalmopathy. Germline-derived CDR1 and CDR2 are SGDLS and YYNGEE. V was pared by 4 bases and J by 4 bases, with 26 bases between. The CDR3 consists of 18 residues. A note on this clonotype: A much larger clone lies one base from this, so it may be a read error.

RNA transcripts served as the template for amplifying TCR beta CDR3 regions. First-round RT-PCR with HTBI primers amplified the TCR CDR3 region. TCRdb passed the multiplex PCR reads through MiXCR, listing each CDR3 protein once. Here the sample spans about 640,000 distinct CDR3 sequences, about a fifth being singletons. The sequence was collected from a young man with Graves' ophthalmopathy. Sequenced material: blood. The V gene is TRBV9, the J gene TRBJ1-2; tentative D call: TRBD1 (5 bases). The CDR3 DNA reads TGTGCCAGCAGCCCCCACCTTGGGCAGGGATCAACTAGCTATGGCTACACCTTC. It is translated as CASSPHLGQGSTSYGYTF.